This T cell receptor (beta chain) came from a study of T-cell reconstitution after alpha-beta-depleted transplantation in children. Unique molecular identifiers were incorporated when the TCRbeta library was constructed. From the PCR reads, TCRdb called clonotypes with MiXCR, one entry per CDR3 protein. The sample shows about 410,000 distinct CDR3 sequences, about a fifth of them seen only once. In this sample, this clonotype turned up a few times. Trimming cost V 4 bases and J 4 bases; bases outside gene matches: 6. The CDR3 has 14 amino acids. Germline CDR1 reads SGHRS; CDR2 reads YFSETQ. The material was PBMCs from the stem cell graft donor, obtained from the stem cell graft. This clonotype was sampled from a human donor who donated a stem cell graft to a child with acute myeloid leukemia. The rearrangement joins TRBV5-1 to TRBJ2-3; TRBD1 aligns across 7 bases. The CDR3 protein is CASSGDRVSDTQYF. CDR3 DNA sequence: TGCGCCAGCAGCGGAGACAGGGTTTCAGATACGCAGTATTTT.